What follows are 3 T cell receptor beta chains derived from one specimen sequenced in a study of CD8 T cells in ankylosing spondylitis. MiXCR was run by TCRdb on the 5' RACE reads, yielding one entry per CDR3 protein. The sample lists about 160,000 distinct CDR3 sequences; about a sixth were seen once. The sample taken for sequencing was blood, either unsorted or a sorted T cell fraction (not recorded which). The receptor source for this set is a male donor with ankylosing spondylitis or in good health (not recorded which).

This clonotype was counted once. This chain links TRBV10-2 with TRBJ2-7; no definite D call. Trimming stripped 0 bases from V and 0 bases from J, with 9 bases between. This CDR3 is built from 15 residues. The germline CDR1 and CDR2 sequences are WSHSY and SAAADI. This chain's CDR3 is CASSESTLSSYEQYF. For the CDR3, the DNA is TGCGCCAGCAGTGAGTCCACATTAAGCTCCTACGAGCAGTACTTC.

This clonotype came up many times. J is TRBJ2-7 and V is TRBV5-1, with a possible D match to TRBD2 (5 bases). The CDR3 runs to 14 residues. The germline gives CDR1 SGHRS, CDR2 YFSETQ. V lost 5 bases and J 0 bases, leaving 12 bases between the germline ends. The CDR3 sequence: CASRAGISSYEQYF. In nucleotides, the CDR3 is TGCGCCAGCAGGGCGGGTATCAGCTCCTACGAGCAGTACTTC. The full variable domain, its missing parts supplied by reference TRBV5-1 and TRBJ2-7, is KAGVTQTPRYLIKTRGQQVTLSCSPISGHRSVSWYQQTPGQGLQFLFEYFSETQRNKGNFPGRFSGRQFSNSRSEMNVSTLELGDSALYLCASRAGISSYEQYFGPGTRLTVT.

This clonotype occurred many times. This chain links TRBV5-1 with TRBJ2-1; 8 positions match TRBD2. Germline loops: CDR1 SGHRS, CDR2 YFSETQ. V lost 4 bases, J lost 6 bases, and 6 bases stayed unmatched. The CDR3 is made up of 14 amino acids. In nucleotides, the CDR3 is TGCGCCAGCAGCGGACTAGCAGAGGTCAATGAGCAGTTCTTC. Amino acids: CASSGLAEVNEQFF.